Reported below is one TCR beta chain. The sample originates from a study of shared clonotypes between healthy human individuals. For each subset, genomic DNA was distributed in equal portions over several immunoSEQ plates. Profiling relied on immunoSEQ multiplex PCR, and the TCRdb table lists in-frame clones only, not all of them. The sample lists 850,000 to 1,100,000 clones; roughly 80% were seen once. The length of the CDR3 is 16 residues. V lost 2 bases, J lost 8 bases, and 11 bases stayed unmatched. Per the germline V gene, CDR1 is MDHEN and CDR2 is SYDVKM. This chain connects TRBV28 to TRBJ1-2, with TRBD1 identical over 10 bases. Specimen: memory CD4+ T cells from PBMCs. Subset in this sample: CD45RA-negative fraction. The clonotype comes from a man between 18 and 35 years old in good health. Some clones in this sample may be carry-over from other donors' samples. The CDR3 DNA follows: TGTGCCAGCAGTTTAACCCGGACAGGGGGACGGAGCGGCTACACCTTC. This encodes CASSLTRTGGRSGYTF.